One and the same sample provided the 10 T cell receptor beta chains below, sequenced in a study of blood T cell repertoires in COVID-19. The repertoire was sequenced with immunoSEQ multiplex PCR; TCRdb's copy has only in-frame clones and lacks some. The sample yields more than 150,000 clones, roughly 89% seen once. Sequenced sample: peripheral blood. The source of these receptors is a woman between 65 and 79 years old with COVID-19, enrolled during active disease.

This clone was recorded only once. This chain joins TRBV18 and TRBJ1-6, with a possible D match to TRBD1 (5 bases). V shed 3 bases and J shed 8 bases, with 14 bases lying between them. CDR1 is KGHSH and CDR2 is LQKENI in the germline V gene. The CDR3 covers 15 residues. This CDR3 is CASSPGRVSDSPLHF. Written as DNA, the CDR3 is TGTGCCAGCTCACCGGGCAGGGTATCTGATTCACCCCTCCACTTT.

The V gene is TRBV7-9, the J gene TRBJ2-7; 10 bases are a match to TRBD2. CDR3 length equals 17 residues. Per germline, CDR1 SEHNR and CDR2 FQNEAQ (reference sequence). With V trimmed by 3 bases and J by 5 bases, 13 bases remained unmatched. CDR3 amino acids: CASSFKKRLAGVHEQYF. Here the CDR3 DNA reads TGTGCCAGCAGCTTTAAAAAGCGCCTAGCGGGAGTCCACGAGCAGTACTTC. Together with reference TRBV7-9 and TRBJ2-7, the CDR3 gives the full variable domain: DTGVSQNPRHKITKRGQNVTFRCDPISEHNRLYWYRQTLGQGPEFLTYFQNEAQLEKSRLLSDRFSAERPKGSFSTLEIQRTEQGDSAMYLCASSFKKRLAGVHEQYFGPGTRLTVT.

The chain is built from TRBV28 and TRBJ1-5, with D tentatively TRBD1 (6 bases). Germline CDR1 is MDHEN and CDR2 is SYDVKM. CDR3 length equals 15 residues. V was clipped by 8 bases and J by 0 bases, with 14 bases between them. The CDR3 here is CASLGQKNSNQPQHF. The CDR3 coding sequence is TGTGCCAGCCTGGGACAAAAGAATAGCAATCAGCCCCAGCATTTT.

This clone came up a few times. The rearrangement links TRBV7-2 to TRBJ1-3; 10 bases map to TRBD1. This CDR3 region has 17 residues. CDR1 is SGHTA, CDR2 FQGNSA, per germline. V dropped 4 bases and J dropped 3; count of bases not matched to a gene: 9. The DNA for the CDR3 is TGTGCCAGCAGCTGGGCGGGACAGGGGTTGATTGGAAACACCATATATTTT. It specifies CASSWAGQGLIGNTIYF. The whole variable domain, filled in from reference TRBV7-2 and TRBJ1-3, reads GAGVSQSPSNKVTEKGKDVELRCDPISGHTALYWYRQSLGQGLEFLIYFQGNSAPDKSGLPSDRFSAERTGGSVSTLTIQRTQQEDSAVYLCASSWAGQGLIGNTIYFGEGSWLTVV.

This chain joins TRBV28 and TRBJ2-7, with 13 nucleotides matching TRBD2. V shed 8 bases and J 6 bases; nucleotides not matched to a gene: 10. The length of the CDR3 is 15 residues. Germline values: CDR1 MDHEN, CDR2 SYDVKM. CDR3 loop: CASRTSGRAFSEQYF. The DNA for the CDR3 is TGTGCCAGCCGAACTAGCGGGAGGGCCTTTAGCGAGCAGTACTTC.

The chain links TRBV7-2 to TRBJ2-1; 9 bases match TRBD2. Germline CDR1 and CDR2: SGHTA and FQGNSA. V lost 0 bases, J lost 0 bases, and 3 bases stayed unmatched. There are 17 residues in the CDR3. The CDR3 DNA is TGTGCCAGCAGCTTAGCGGCGCGGGAGGGCTCCTACAATGAGCAGTTCTTC. The encoded protein is CASSLAAREGSYNEQFF.

About this clone itself: The sample holds other DNA sequences that translate to the same CDR3. V and J are TRBV10-2 and TRBJ2-5; no firm D call. The germline CDR1 and CDR2 sequences are WSHSY and SAAADI. CDR3 size: 12 residues. Trimming removed 2 bases from V and 4 bases from J, with 5 bases in between. The CDR3 sequence is CASSEVAETQYF. As DNA, the CDR3 is TGCGCCAGCAGTGAGGTAGCAGAGACCCAGTACTTC.

The chain has TRBV19 and TRBJ2-1; weak D call: TRBD2 (7 bases). This CDR3 has 15 amino acids. Trimming shortened V by 4 bases and J by 9 bases, and 19 bases separated the two germline ends. Germline CDR1 is LNHDA and CDR2 is SQIVND (reference sequence). CDR3 DNA: TGTGCCAGTAGTACCAGTACCTCGGGGGGCAGTGAGCAGTTCTTC. This codes for CASSTSTSGGSEQFF.

The genes are TRBV28 and TRBJ1-1, with a possible D match to TRBD1 (5 bases). V lost 3 bases, J lost 5 bases, and 19 bases lay in between. The germline CDR1 and CDR2 sequences are MDHEN and SYDVKM. The CDR3 has 16 amino acids. As DNA, the CDR3 is TGTGCCAGCAGTTTTTGGGAAGGGGCAGGAGCGACTGAAGCTTTCTTT. It codes for CASSFWEGAGATEAFF.

The V and J genes are TRBV6-5 and TRBJ1-1; D is unresolved. V was cut by 6 bases and J by 0 bases, with 5 bases left in between. Germline V lookup: CDR1 MNHEY, CDR2 SVGAGI. This CDR3 is built from 12 residues. CDR3 sequence (DNA): TGTGCCAGCAGGCGGATGAACACTGAAGCTTTCTTT. Protein sequence: CASRRMNTEAFF.